The source of this TCR beta chain is a study of T cells in Graves' hyperthyroidism and ophthalmopathy. This clonotype was seen ten or more times. Its target is unknown. RNA transcripts served as the template for amplifying TCR beta CDR3 regions. During a first-round RT-PCR of the TCR CDR3, the HTBI primer set was used. TCRdb analysed the multiplex PCR reads with MiXCR anew, one entry per CDR3 protein. This table has roughly 500,000 distinct CDR3 sequences, roughly a quarter appearing once. The CDR3 is made up of 14 amino acids. V lost 1 base, J lost 4 bases, and 10 bases lay in between. Germline V lookup: CDR1 MGHDK, CDR2 SYGVNS. Overall study findings and caveats: Patients with ophthalmopathy were separated from those with stable hyperthyroidism by a 13 V-J model. Prediction of ophthalmopathy progression came a median roughly 6.4 months pre-onset.

Subjects with ophthalmopathy showed a Clinical Activity Score no lower than 3, a NOSPECS grade no lower than 4, and a duration shorter than 3 months. PBMCs were sourced from approximately 10 ml fresh peripheral blood. This rearrangement joins TRBV25-1 to TRBJ1-2; no clear D. This receptor was obtained from a woman aged 25 to 39 with Graves' ophthalmopathy. Input material: blood. The CDR3 loop is CASSESTALYGYTF. The CDR3 DNA follows: TGTGCCAGCAGTGAATCAACCGCTCTCTATGGCTACACCTTC.